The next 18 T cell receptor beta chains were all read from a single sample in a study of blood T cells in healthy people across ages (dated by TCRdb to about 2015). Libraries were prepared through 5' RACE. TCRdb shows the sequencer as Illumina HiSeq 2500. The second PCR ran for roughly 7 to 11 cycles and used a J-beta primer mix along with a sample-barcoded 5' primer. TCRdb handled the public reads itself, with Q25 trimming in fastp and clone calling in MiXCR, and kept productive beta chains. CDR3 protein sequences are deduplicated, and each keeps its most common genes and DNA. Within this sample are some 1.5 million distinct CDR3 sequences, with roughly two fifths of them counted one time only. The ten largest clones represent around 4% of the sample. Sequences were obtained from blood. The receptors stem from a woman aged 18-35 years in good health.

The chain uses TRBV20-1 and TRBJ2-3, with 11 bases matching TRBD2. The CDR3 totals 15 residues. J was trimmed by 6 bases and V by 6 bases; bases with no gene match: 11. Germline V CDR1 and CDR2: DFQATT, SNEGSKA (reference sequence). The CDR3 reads CSATSLAGGPDTQYF. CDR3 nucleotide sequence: TGCAGTGCCACGTCCCTAGCGGGAGGCCCCGATACGCAGTATTTT.

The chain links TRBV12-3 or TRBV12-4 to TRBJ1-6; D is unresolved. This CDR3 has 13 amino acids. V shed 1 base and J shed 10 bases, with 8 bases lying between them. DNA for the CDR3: TGTGCCAGCAGTTTAGGCCGGGCATCACCCCTCCACTTT. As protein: CASSLGRASPLHF.

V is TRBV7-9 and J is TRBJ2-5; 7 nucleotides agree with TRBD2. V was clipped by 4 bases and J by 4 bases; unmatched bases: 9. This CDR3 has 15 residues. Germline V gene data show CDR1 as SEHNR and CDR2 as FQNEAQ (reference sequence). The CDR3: CASSYPLAAPETQYF. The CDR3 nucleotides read TGTGCCAGCAGCTATCCCCTAGCGGCCCCAGAGACCCAGTACTTC.

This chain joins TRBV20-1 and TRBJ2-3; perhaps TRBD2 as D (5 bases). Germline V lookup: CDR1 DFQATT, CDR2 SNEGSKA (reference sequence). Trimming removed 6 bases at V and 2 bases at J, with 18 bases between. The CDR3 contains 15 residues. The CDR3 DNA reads TGCAGTGCCGATTCGGCTAGCTCTTACACAGATACGCAGTATTTT. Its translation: CSADSASSYTDTQYF.

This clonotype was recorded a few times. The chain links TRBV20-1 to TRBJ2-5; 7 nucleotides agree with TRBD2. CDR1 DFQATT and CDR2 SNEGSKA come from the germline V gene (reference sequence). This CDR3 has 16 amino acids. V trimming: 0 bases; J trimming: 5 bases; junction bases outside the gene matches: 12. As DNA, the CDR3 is TGCAGTGCTAGAGATCCCAGGCGGGGGATGATGGAGACCCAGTACTTC. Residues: CSARDPRRGMMETQYF.

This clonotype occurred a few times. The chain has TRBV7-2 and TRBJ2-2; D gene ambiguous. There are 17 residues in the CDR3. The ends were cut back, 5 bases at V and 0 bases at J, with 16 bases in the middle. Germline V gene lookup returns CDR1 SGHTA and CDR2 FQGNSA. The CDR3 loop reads CASSKLRLSSNTGELFF. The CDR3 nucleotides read TGTGCCAGCAGCAAGCTCCGCTTATCCTCGAACACCGGGGAGCTGTTTTTT.

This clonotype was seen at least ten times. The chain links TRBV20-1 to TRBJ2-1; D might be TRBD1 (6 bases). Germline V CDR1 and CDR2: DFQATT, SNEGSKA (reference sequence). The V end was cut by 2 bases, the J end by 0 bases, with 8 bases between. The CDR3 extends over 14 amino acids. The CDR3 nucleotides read TGCAGTGCTAGACAGGGGAACTCCTACAATGAGCAGTTCTTC. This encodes CSARQGNSYNEQFF.

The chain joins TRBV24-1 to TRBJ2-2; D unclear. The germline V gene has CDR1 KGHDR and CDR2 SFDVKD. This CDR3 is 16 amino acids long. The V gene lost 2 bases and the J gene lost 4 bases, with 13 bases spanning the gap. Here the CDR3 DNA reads TGTGCCACCAGTGATTGGTCGATGGCGCCCACCGGGGAGCTGTTTTTT. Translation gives CATSDWSMAPTGELFF.

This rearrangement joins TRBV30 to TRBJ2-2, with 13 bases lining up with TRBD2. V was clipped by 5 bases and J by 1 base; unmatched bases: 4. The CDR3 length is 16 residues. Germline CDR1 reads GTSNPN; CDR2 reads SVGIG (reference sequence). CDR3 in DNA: TGTGCCTGGGGGACTAGCGGGAACCTGAACACCGGGGAGCTGTTTTTT. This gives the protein CAWGTSGNLNTGELFF.

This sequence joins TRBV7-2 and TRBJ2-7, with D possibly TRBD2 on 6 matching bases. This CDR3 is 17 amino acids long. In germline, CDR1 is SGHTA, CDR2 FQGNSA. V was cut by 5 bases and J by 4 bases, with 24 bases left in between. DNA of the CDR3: TGTGCCAGCAGCGATGTACGCCCGAGCGGGCCCTATTACGAGCAGTACTTC. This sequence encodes CASSDVRPSGPYYEQYF.

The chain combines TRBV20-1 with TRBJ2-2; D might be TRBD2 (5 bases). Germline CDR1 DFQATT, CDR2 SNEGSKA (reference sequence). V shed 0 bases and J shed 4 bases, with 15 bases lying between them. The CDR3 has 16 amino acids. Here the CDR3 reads CSARDRRTGTTGELFF. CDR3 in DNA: TGCAGTGCTAGAGATAGAAGGACGGGAACCACCGGGGAGCTGTTTTTT.

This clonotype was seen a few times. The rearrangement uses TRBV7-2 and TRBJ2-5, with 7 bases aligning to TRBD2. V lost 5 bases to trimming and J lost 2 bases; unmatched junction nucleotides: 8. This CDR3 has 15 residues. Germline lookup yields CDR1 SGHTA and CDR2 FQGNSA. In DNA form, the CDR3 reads TGTGCCAGCAGCAACCTACCTAGCGGACAAGAGACCCAGTACTTC. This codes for CASSNLPSGQETQYF. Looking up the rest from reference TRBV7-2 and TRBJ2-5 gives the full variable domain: GAGVSQSPSNKVTEKGKDVELRCDPISGHTALYWYRQSLGQGLEFLIYFQGNSAPDKSGLPSDRFSAERTGGSVSTLTIQRTQQEDSAVYLCASSNLPSGQETQYFGPGTRLLVL.

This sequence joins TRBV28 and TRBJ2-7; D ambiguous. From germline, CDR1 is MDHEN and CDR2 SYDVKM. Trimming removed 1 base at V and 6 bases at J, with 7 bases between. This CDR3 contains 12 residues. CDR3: CASSLLGFEQYF. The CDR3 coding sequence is TGTGCCAGCAGTTTATTGGGGTTCGAGCAGTACTTC. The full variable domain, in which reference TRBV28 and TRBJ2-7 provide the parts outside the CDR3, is DVKVTQSSRYLVKRTGEKVFLECVQDMDHENMFWYRQDPGLGLRLIYFSYDVKMKEKGDIPEGYSVSREKKERFSLILESASTNQTSMYLCASSLLGFEQYFGPGTRLTVT.

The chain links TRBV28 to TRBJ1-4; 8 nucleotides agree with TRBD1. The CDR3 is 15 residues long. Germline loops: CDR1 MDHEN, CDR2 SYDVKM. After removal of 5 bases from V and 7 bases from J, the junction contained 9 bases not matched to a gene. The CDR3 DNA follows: TGTGCCAGCAGTACTGTACAGGGGGTTAGTGAAAAACTGTTTTTT. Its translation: CASSTVQGVSEKLFF.

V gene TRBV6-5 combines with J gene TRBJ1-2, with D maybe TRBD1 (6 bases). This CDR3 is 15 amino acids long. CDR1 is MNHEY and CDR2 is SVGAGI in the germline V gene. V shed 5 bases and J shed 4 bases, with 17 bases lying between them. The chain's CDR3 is CASSHRRGRGYGYTF. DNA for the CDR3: TGTGCCAGCAGTCACCGCAGGGGCCGGGGCTATGGCTACACCTTC.

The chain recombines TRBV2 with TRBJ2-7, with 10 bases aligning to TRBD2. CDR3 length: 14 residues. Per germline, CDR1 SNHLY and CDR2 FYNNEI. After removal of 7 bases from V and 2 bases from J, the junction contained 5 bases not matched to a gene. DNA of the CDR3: TGTGCCAGCATAGGAGCGGGAGGGGCCTACGAGCAGTACTTC. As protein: CASIGAGGAYEQYF.

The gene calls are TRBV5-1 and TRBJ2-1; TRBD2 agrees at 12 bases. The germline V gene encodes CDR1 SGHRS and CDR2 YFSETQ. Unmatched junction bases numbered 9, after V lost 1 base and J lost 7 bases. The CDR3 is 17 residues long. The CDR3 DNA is TGCGCCAGCAGCTTGCCTAGCGGGAGGGCCTCAATAAATGAGCAGTTCTTC. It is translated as CASSLPSGRASINEQFF. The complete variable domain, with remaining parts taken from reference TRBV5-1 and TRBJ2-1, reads KAGVTQTPRYLIKTRGQQVTLSCSPISGHRSVSWYQQTPGQGLQFLFEYFSETQRNKGNFPGRFSGRQFSNSRSEMNVSTLELGDSALYLCASSLPSGRASINEQFFGPGTRLTVL.

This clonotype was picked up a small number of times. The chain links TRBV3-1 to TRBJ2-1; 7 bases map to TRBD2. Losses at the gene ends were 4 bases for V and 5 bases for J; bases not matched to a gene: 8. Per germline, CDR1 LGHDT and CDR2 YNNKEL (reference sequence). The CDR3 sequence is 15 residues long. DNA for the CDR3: TGTGCCAGCAGCCCTGTATCGCTAGCGGACAATGAGCAGTTCTTC. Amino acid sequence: CASSPVSLADNEQFF.